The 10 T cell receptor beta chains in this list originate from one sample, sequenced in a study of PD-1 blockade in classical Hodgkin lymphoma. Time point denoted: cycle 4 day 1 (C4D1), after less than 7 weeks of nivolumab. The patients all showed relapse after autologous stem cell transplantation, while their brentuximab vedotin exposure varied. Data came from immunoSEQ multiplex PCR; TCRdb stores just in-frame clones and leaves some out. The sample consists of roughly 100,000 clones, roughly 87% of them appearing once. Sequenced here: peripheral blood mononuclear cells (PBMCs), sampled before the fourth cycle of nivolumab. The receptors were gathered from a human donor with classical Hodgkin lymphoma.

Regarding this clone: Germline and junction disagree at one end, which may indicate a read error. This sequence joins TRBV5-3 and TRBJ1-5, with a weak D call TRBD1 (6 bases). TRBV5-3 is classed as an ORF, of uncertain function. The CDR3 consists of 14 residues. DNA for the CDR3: TGTGCCGGAAGCCAGGACAGAAACAGTCAGCCCCAGCATTTT. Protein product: CAGSQDRNSQPQHF.

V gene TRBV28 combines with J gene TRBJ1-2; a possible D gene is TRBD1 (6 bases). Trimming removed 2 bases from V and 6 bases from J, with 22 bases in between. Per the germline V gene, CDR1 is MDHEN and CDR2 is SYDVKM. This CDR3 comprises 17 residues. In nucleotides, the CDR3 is TGTGCCAGCAGTTTAATGGGGGCTGAAGGCCTACTTCATGGCTACACCTTC. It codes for CASSLMGAEGLLHGYTF.

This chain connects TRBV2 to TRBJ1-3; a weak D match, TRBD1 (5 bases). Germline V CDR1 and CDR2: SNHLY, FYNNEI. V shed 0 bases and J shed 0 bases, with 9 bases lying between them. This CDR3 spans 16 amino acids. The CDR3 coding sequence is TGTGCCAGCAGTGAAGCGGACACTTACTCTGGAAACACCATATATTTT. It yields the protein CASSEADTYSGNTIYF. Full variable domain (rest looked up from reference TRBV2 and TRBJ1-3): EPEVTQTPSHQVTQMGQEVILRCVPISNHLYFYWYRQILGQKVEFLVSFYNNEISEKSEIFDDQFSVERPDGSNFTLKIRSTKLEDSAMYFCASSEADTYSGNTIYFGEGSWLTVV.

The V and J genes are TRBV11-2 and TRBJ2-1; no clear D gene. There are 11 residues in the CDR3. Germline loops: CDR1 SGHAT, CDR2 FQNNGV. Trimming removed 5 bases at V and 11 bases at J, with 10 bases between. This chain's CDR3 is CASSAPGQQFF. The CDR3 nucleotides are TGTGCCAGCAGCGCCCCGGGCCAGCAGTTCTTC.

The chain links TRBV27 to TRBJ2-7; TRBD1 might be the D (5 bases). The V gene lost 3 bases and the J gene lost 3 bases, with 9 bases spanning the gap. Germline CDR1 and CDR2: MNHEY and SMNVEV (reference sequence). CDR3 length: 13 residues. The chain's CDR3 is CASSLTVYYEQYF. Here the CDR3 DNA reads TGTGCCAGCAGTTTGACAGTATACTACGAGCAGTACTTC.

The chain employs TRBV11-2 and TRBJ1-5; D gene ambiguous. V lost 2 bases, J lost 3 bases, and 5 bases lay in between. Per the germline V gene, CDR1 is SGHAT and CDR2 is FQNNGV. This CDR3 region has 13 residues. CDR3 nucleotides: TGTGCCAGCAGCTTACAGTTCAATCAGCCCCAGCATTTT. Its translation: CASSLQFNQPQHF.

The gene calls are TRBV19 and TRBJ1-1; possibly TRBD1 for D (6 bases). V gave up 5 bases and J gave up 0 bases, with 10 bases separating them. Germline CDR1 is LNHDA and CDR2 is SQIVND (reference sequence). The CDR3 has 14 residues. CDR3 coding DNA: TGTGCCAGTAGTCCTCACAGGGTGAACACTGAAGCTTTCTTT. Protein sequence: CASSPHRVNTEAFF.

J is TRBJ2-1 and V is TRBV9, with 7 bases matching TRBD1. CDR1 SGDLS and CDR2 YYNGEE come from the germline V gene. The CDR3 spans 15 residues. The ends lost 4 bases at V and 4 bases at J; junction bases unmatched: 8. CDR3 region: CASSPGTENYNEQFF. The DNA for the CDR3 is TGTGCCAGCAGCCCCGGGACAGAAAATTACAATGAGCAGTTCTTC.

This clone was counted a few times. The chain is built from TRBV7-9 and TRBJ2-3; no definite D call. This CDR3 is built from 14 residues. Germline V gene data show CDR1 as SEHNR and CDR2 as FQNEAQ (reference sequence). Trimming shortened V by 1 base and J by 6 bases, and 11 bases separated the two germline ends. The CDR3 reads CASSLEDRADTQYF. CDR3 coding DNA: TGTGCCAGCAGCTTAGAGGATAGGGCCGATACGCAGTATTTT.

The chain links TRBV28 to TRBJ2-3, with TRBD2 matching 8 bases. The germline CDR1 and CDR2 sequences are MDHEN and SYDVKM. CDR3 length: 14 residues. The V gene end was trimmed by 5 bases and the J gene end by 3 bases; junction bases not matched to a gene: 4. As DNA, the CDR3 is TGTGCCAGCAGTCCAGGACTAGCTACAGATACGCAGTATTTT. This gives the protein CASSPGLATDTQYF.